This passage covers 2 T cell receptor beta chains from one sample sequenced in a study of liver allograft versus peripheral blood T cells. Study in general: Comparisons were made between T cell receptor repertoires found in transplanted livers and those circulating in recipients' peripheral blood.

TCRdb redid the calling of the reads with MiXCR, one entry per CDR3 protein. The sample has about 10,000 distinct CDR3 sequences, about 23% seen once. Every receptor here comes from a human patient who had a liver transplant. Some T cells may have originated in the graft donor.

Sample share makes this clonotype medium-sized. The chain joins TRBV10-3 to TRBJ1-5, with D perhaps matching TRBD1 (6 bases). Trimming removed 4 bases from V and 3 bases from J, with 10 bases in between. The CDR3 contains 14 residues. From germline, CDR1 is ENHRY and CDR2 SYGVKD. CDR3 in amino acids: CAISGAGDNQPQHF. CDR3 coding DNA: TGTGCCATCAGTGGTGCAGGGGACAATCAGCCCCAGCATTTT.

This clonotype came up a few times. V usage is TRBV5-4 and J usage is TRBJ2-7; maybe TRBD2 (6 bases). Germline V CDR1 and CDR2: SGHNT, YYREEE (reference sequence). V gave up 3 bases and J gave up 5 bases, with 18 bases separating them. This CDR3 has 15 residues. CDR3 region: CASSSPVGGYNEQYF. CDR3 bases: TGTGCCAGCAGCTCCCCCGTTGGGGGGTACAACGAGCAGTACTTC.